Below, 29 T cell receptor beta chains from the same sample are listed, as sequenced in a study of graft-versus-host responses after intestinal transplantation. Method: immunoSEQ multiplex PCR; TCRdb's copy keeps in-frame clones and lacks some. The data hold some 15,000 clones, with roughly 93% observed a single time. The sequenced sample was PBMCs, obtained approximately 35 months after intestinal transplantation. The receptors were sampled from a human patient who received an intestinal transplant, so some T cells may come from the graft donor.

The chain combines TRBV2 with TRBJ1-2; weak D call: TRBD1 (5 bases). Germline CDR1 and CDR2: SNHLY and FYNNEI. There are 13 residues in the CDR3. Trimming left V 4 bases short and J 4 bases short, with 10 bases between. In DNA form, the CDR3 reads TGTGCCAGCAGTGTCGACAGCTTCTATGGCTACACCTTC. It translates to CASSVDSFYGYTF.

This chain joins TRBV9 and TRBJ2-7; the match to TRBD2 covers 8 bases. The CDR3 totals 14 residues. V lost 3 bases, J lost 5 bases, and 7 bases stayed unmatched. Germline V gene lookup returns CDR1 SGDLS and CDR2 YYNGEE. In DNA form, the CDR3 reads TGTGCCAGCAGCGCGACGGGGGGGCCCCACGAGCAGTACTTC. This codes for CASSATGGPHEQYF.

The chain employs TRBV19 and TRBJ1-2; TRBD1 aligns across 12 bases. Trimming took 4 bases from V and 8 from J; bases not matched to a gene: 8. The CDR3 consists of 15 residues. CDR1 and CDR2 (germline): LNHDA, SQIVND (reference sequence). CDR3 sequence: CASSTLGQGAQGYTF. The CDR3 region has the DNA TGTGCCAGTAGTACCCTGGGACAGGGGGCGCAGGGCTACACCTTC.

This rearrangement joins TRBV18 to TRBJ1-6; D is possibly TRBD1 (5 bases). Per the germline V gene, CDR1 is KGHSH and CDR2 is LQKENI. V was shortened by 6 bases and J by 6 bases, with 30 bases between the two germline ends. The CDR3 is 20 residues long. DNA for the CDR3: TGTGCCAGCTCGCCGGATAGAGGGGTGGACTTAGCGGATCCTAATTCACCCCTCCACTTT. Its protein is CASSPDRGVDLADPNSPLHF.

The rearrangement links TRBV2 to TRBJ1-1; unclear D gene. The germline gives CDR1 SNHLY, CDR2 FYNNEI. The CDR3 has 15 amino acids. V dropped 4 bases and J dropped 5 bases, with 17 bases sitting between them. CDR3 loop: CASSGRGSLRTEAFF. The CDR3 nucleotides read TGTGCCAGCAGTGGACGGGGATCGTTAAGAACTGAAGCTTTCTTT.

The chain combines TRBV11-1 with TRBJ2-7; D not certain. The length of the CDR3 is 12 residues. The V gene lost 3 bases and the J gene lost 0 bases, with 3 bases spanning the gap. Germline loops: CDR1 SGHAT, CDR2 FQDESV (reference sequence). CDR3 in amino acids: CASSLDSYEQYF. DNA of the CDR3: TGTGCCAGCAGCTTGGACTCCTACGAGCAGTACTTC.

This chain uses TRBV10-3 with TRBJ1-1, with 8 nucleotides matching TRBD1. CDR1 and CDR2 (germline): ENHRY, SYGVKD. CDR3 length: 11 residues. V trimming: 8 bases; J trimming: 7 bases; junction bases outside the gene matches: 3. The CDR3 is CAIGQGGEAFF. As DNA, the CDR3 is TGTGCCATCGGACAGGGAGGTGAAGCTTTCTTT.

The chain has TRBV6-5 and TRBJ2-3, with TRBD1 identical over 9 bases. The CDR3 has 15 residues. Germline-derived CDR1 and CDR2 are MNHEY and SVGAGI. V was clipped by 8 bases and J by 0 bases; unmatched bases: 6. In nucleotides, the CDR3 is TGTGCCAGCCACAGGGGGCCCGCTAGCACAGATACGCAGTATTTT. Protein product: CASHRGPASTDTQYF.

The chain uses TRBV10-3 and TRBJ2-7; the D call may be TRBD1 or TRBD2 (6 bases each). The germline gives CDR1 ENHRY, CDR2 SYGVKD. This CDR3 is built from 13 residues. V lost 11 bases, J lost 6 bases, and 20 bases lay in between. This CDR3 reads CASQGVGGVEQYF. CDR3 DNA: TGTGCCTCCCAGGGAGTGGGGGGCGTCGAGCAGTACTTC.

This chain links TRBV7-2 with TRBJ2-7; 8 nucleotides align to TRBD1. Germline CDR1 and CDR2: SGHTA and FQGNSA. The CDR3 has 14 residues. Trimming at V came to 5 bases and at J to 3 bases, leaving 6 bases not matched to a gene. The CDR3 reads CASSPQTGDYEQYF. The CDR3 bases are TGTGCCAGCAGCCCCCAGACAGGGGACTACGAGCAGTACTTC.

The chain is built from TRBV4-2 and TRBJ2-3; D possibly corresponds to TRBD2 (5 bases). CDR1 is LGHNA, CDR2 YNFKEQ, per germline. The CDR3 runs 15 residues. The V and J ends lost 4 bases and 4 bases respectively, with 15 bases between them. The DNA of the CDR3 is TGTGCCAGCAGCCCCAAACTAGACGGGGCAGATACGCAGTATTTT. It yields the protein CASSPKLDGADTQYF.

This clone showed up just once. V gene TRBV6-5 combines with J gene TRBJ1-1, with a possible D match to TRBD1 (5 bases). Between the trimmed V and J ends, which lost 2 bases and 5 bases, there was a span of 15 bases. This CDR3 contains 15 residues. Germline assignment: CDR1 MNHEY and CDR2 SVGAGI. The CDR3 nucleotides are TGTGCCAGCAGTTACGGGTGGGGCGCGGTGACTGAAGCTTTCTTT. This translates into CASSYGWGAVTEAFF.

The J gene is TRBJ2-1, the V gene TRBV5-5; no clear D gene. This CDR3 is 17 amino acids long. Trimming took off 0 bases at V and 6 bases at J, with 19 bases between the two ends. Germline V lookup: CDR1 SGHKS, CDR2 YYEKEE (reference sequence). CDR3 DNA sequence: TGTGCCAGCAGCTTGGTGGGGTTGTTCACGGCTAGCAATGAGCAGTTCTTC. Translating gives CASSLVGLFTASNEQFF.

The chain recombines TRBV5-1 with TRBJ1-4, with 7 bases that match TRBD1. Germline values: CDR1 SGHRS, CDR2 YFSETQ. The junction had 8 bases not matched to a gene; V was cut back by 0 bases and J by 3 bases. CDR3 length: 17 residues. Written as DNA, the CDR3 is TGCGCCAGCAGCTTGGCCGGAACAGGGGTTGCTAATGAAAAACTGTTTTTT. Its protein product is CASSLAGTGVANEKLFF.

V usage is TRBV9 and J usage is TRBJ2-7; either TRBD1 or TRBD2 may fit D (6 bases each). Germline V gives CDR1 SGDLS, CDR2 YYNGEE. Trimming shortened V by 0 bases and J by 7 bases, and 14 bases separated the two germline ends. This CDR3 has 14 amino acids. Here the CDR3 reads CASSVGLEGGEQYF. Here the CDR3 DNA reads TGTGCCAGCAGCGTAGGGTTAGAAGGGGGGGAGCAGTACTTC.

This rearrangement joins TRBV6-1 to TRBJ2-2; 9 nucleotides match TRBD2. After removal of 5 bases from V and 1 base from J, the junction contained 2 bases not matched to a gene. Germline V gene lookup returns CDR1 MNHNS and CDR2 SASEGT. The CDR3 covers 15 residues. For the CDR3, the DNA is TGTGCCAGCAGTAAACTAGCGGGGAACACCGGGGAGCTGTTTTTT. It is translated as CASSKLAGNTGELFF.

This chain connects TRBV6-6 to TRBJ2-5; the match to TRBD2 covers 7 bases. V lost 6 bases to trimming and J lost 5 bases; unmatched junction nucleotides: 9. Germline values: CDR1 MNHNY, CDR2 SVGAGI (reference sequence). This CDR3 comprises 14 residues. CDR3 DNA sequence: TGTGCCAGCAGCCCAGCGGGACGGGGGGAGACCCAGTACTTC. This codes for CASSPAGRGETQYF.

This rearrangement joins TRBV29-1 to TRBJ2-7, with a possible D match to TRBD2 (6 bases). Germline CDR1 SQVTM, CDR2 ANQGSEA. Trimming left V 7 bases short and J 4 bases short, with 20 bases between. This CDR3 has 14 amino acids. CDR3 region: CSALGGGAGYEQYF. The CDR3 DNA reads TGCAGCGCCCTCGGGGGAGGCGCGGGGTACGAGCAGTACTTC.

The chain recombines TRBV6-5 with TRBJ1-2, with D hard to call. The CDR3 is 12 amino acids. Germline CDR1 MNHEY, CDR2 SVGAGI. Between the trimmed V and J ends, which lost 4 bases and 8 bases, there was a span of 11 bases. DNA for the CDR3: TGTGCCAGCAGTTCCATACCCGGGGGCTACACCTTC. Translating gives CASSSIPGGYTF.

V is TRBV11-2 and J is TRBJ2-7, with 8 bases matching TRBD1. The germline gives CDR1 SGHAT, CDR2 FQNNGV. V lost 3 bases and J lost 3; bases outside the gene matches: 7. CDR3 length: 15 residues. DNA for the CDR3: TGTGCCAGCAGCTTGGCAGTGGGGACAGGCTACGAGCAGTACTTC. This codes for CASSLAVGTGYEQYF.

CDR3 nucleotide sequence: TGTGCCAGCAGCGTAGAAGGACTAGCAAATGCGGCAGATACGCAGTATTTT. Translation gives CASSVEGLANAADTQYF. The rearrangement joins TRBV9 to TRBJ2-3, with 8 positions matching TRBD2. CDR1 SGDLS and CDR2 YYNGEE come from the germline V gene. There are 17 residues in the CDR3. The V segment lost 0 bases and the J segment 4 bases; nucleotides outside the gene matches: 10.

J is TRBJ2-4 and V is TRBV5-4; no definite D call. Germline V gene data show CDR1 as SGHNT and CDR2 as YYREEE (reference sequence). The CDR3 contains 15 residues. The germline V and J ends were trimmed by 4 bases and 0 bases, with 11 bases remaining between them. CDR3 coding DNA: TGTGCCAGCAGCGATTCGGGCTTAGCCAAAAACATTCAGTACTTC. It specifies CASSDSGLAKNIQYF.

The V call is TRBV7-9, the J call TRBJ2-1; D not resolved. Per the germline V gene, CDR1 is SEHNR and CDR2 is FQNEAQ (reference sequence). The CDR3 length is 10 residues. Trimming removed 7 bases at V and 10 bases at J, with 8 bases between. CDR3 in DNA: TGTGCCAGCACCGGGCCGGAGCAGTTCTTC. It yields the protein CASTGPEQFF.

The chain carries TRBV6-5 and TRBJ2-3; D is perhaps TRBD1 or TRBD2 (5 bases each). The CDR3 contains 16 residues. Deletions cut 2 bases from V and 1 base from J, with 13 bases between. Germline CDR1 MNHEY, CDR2 SVGAGI. Here the CDR3 reads CASSYGAGSGTDTQYF. DNA of the CDR3: TGTGCCAGCAGTTACGGGGCGGGTAGTGGCACAGATACGCAGTATTTT.

This chain joins TRBV15 and TRBJ1-3; 7 bases map to TRBD1. V lost 3 bases and J lost 0; bases outside the gene matches: 2. Germline CDR1 is LNHNV and CDR2 is YYDKDF (reference sequence). The CDR3 has 15 residues. The CDR3 bases are TGTGCCACCAGCAGGGACAGGCTCTCTGGAAACACCATATATTTT. This gives the protein CATSRDRLSGNTIYF.

The chain carries TRBV19 and TRBJ1-3; D is ambiguous. V dropped 10 bases and J dropped 1 base, with 17 bases sitting between them. Germline assignment: CDR1 LNHDA and CDR2 SQIVND (reference sequence). The CDR3 sequence is 15 residues long. In DNA, the CDR3 is TGTGCCACCAAAAAGGACGGCACTTCTGGAAACACCATATATTTT. Protein sequence: CATKKDGTSGNTIYF.

V usage is TRBV4-1 and J usage is TRBJ1-1, with a tentative D call TRBD1 (5 bases). The V gene's germline CDR1 is MGHRA and CDR2 YSYEKL. V lost 4 bases and J lost 1, with 13 bases in between. This CDR3 has 15 residues. The CDR3 here is CASSRFRTRNTEAFF. DNA for the CDR3: TGCGCCAGCAGCCGATTCCGGACAAGGAACACTGAAGCTTTCTTT.

In this sample, this clone turned up once. The chain uses TRBV7-3 and TRBJ1-2; the D is unclear. The CDR3 sequence is 16 residues long. Trimming left V 5 bases short and J 8 bases short, with 24 bases between. Per germline, CDR1 SGHTA and CDR2 FQGTGA. The chain's CDR3 is CASSPSRTAKFGGYTF. As DNA, the CDR3 is TGTGCCAGCAGCCCAAGTCGGACCGCAAAATTCGGGGGCTACACCTTC. The full variable domain, with the rest looked up from reference TRBV7-3 and TRBJ1-2, is GAGVSQTPSNKVTEKGKYVELRCDPISGHTALYWYRQSLGQGPEFLIYFQGTGAADDSGLPNDRFFAVRPEGSVSTLKIQRTERGDSAVYLCASSPSRTAKFGGYTFGSGTRLTVV.

This clone was observed a single time. V usage is TRBV5-1 and J usage is TRBJ2-7; tentatively, D is TRBD2 (6 bases). CDR1 and CDR2 from the germline V gene are SGHRS and YFSETQ. Between the trimmed V and J ends, which lost 3 bases and 3 bases, there was a span of 10 bases. The CDR3 runs 13 residues. CDR3 protein: CASSSTSSYEQYF. DNA for the CDR3: TGCGCCAGCAGCTCCACTAGCAGCTACGAGCAGTACTTC. The full variable domain, with the rest looked up from reference TRBV5-1 and TRBJ2-7, is KAGVTQTPRYLIKTRGQQVTLSCSPISGHRSVSWYQQTPGQGLQFLFEYFSETQRNKGNFPGRFSGRQFSNSRSEMNVSTLELGDSALYLCASSSTSSYEQYFGPGTRLTVT.